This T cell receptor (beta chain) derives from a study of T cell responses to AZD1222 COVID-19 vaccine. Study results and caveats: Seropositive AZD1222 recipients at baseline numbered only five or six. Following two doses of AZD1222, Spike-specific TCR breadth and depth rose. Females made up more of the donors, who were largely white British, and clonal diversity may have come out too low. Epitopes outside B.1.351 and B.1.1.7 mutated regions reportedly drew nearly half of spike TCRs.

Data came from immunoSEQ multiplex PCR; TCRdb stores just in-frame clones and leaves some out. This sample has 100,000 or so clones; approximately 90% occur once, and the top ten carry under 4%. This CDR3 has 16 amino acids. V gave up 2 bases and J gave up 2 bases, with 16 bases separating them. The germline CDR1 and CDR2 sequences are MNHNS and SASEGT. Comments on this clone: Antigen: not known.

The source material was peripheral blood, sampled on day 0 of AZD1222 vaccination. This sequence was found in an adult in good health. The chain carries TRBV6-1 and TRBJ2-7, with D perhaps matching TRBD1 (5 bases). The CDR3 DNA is TGTGCCAGCAGTGAAATCTATAGGACACCTACCTACGAGCAGTACTTC. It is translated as CASSEIYRTPTYEQYF.